A selection of T cell receptor beta chains follows, all from one sample in a study of Graves' ophthalmopathy and Graves' hyperthyroidism. TCRdb reprocessed the multiplex PCR reads with MiXCR, giving one entry per CDR3 protein. Among some 210,000 distinct CDR3 sequences listed, 25% to 30% were seen once. Source material: peripheral blood. The source is a man in his forties or fifties with Graves' ophthalmopathy. Each CDR3 is given with its conserved first and last residue.

V	J	CDR3
TRBV28	TRBJ2-5	CASSFIPEGTQYF
TRBV4-3	TRBJ1-6	CASSFRGPSPGAPLHF
TRBV6-4	TRBJ1-1	CASSAETGAGTEAFF
TRBV6-5	TRBJ1-6	CASSYPPRGDSSSYNSPLHF
TRBV24-1	TRBJ2-7	CATSDSGPGYEQYF
TRBV18	TRBJ2-6	CASSPTGPGANVLTF
TRBV20-1	TRBJ2-7	CSARGTGRASGPSSYEQYF
TRBV12-3/TRBV12-4	TRBJ2-2	CASSFDRYTGELFF
TRBV7-2	TRBJ2-3	CASSLRPLGGTDTQYF
TRBV25-1	TRBJ1-1	CASRLGGGTEAFF
TRBV30	TRBJ2-7	CAWSEGLAGVNEQYF
TRBV12-5	TRBJ1-2	CASGFAERYTF
TRBV28	TRBJ1-5	CATASAVNSNQPQHF
TRBV28	TRBJ1-5	CASRPGVVRNQPQHF
TRBV12-3/TRBV12-4	TRBJ2-5	CASSPGQGAGETQYF
TRBV20-1	TRBJ2-5	CSARVGAVETQYF
TRBV24-1	TRBJ2-5	CATRATAQETQYF
TRBV20-1	TRBJ2-7	CSARDVGRDHYEQYF
TRBV4-3	TRBJ1-2	CASSQSLKDRTSYGYTF
TRBV6-2/TRBV6-3	TRBJ2-6	CASSRYGLGSGANVLTF
TRBV6-6	TRBJ2-2	CASSYAIGLGNTGELFF
TRBV28	TRBJ1-6	CALGRKNSPLHF
TRBV24-1	TRBJ1-2	CASRGRGDYGYTF
TRBV19	TRBJ2-7	CASSQRRGGDEQYF
TRBV19	TRBJ2-4	CASSTAGGTNIQYF
TRBV6-1	TRBJ2-1	CASSETGTSGSGQFF
TRBV12-5	TRBJ2-2	CASGDSNTGELFF
TRBV6-5	TRBJ2-7	CASSYRPSLYGQYF
TRBV4-1	TRBJ1-2	CASSQQGRIGYTF
TRBV13	TRBJ2-2	CASSPPGQRPGELFF
TRBV7-9	TRBJ1-1	CASSLVGGMNTEAFF
TRBV6-5	TRBJ1-1	CASSYPSQGSDTEAFF
TRBV20-1	TRBJ1-1	CSARDLSQGTLNTEAFF
TRBV11-2	TRBJ2-7	CASSLGMPYEQYF
TRBV7-9	TRBJ1-1	CASTPGVAEAFF
TRBV6-6	TRBJ2-7	CASSYRWTVEQYF
TRBV28	TRBJ2-7	CASTAGAYEQYF
TRBV6-2/TRBV6-3	TRBJ1-1	CASSHRNTEAFF
TRBV6-5	TRBJ1-6	CASSLRDRGNSPLHF
TRBV5-1	TRBJ2-5	CASSLALVGETQYF
TRBV28	TRBJ1-2	CASSTQGNGYTF
TRBV6-5	TRBJ1-2	CASSYWSDRGYGYTF
TRBV28	TRBJ2-7	CASSLVPSRGTYEQYF
TRBV12-3/TRBV12-4	TRBJ1-2	CASTGSGLGYTF
TRBV29-1	TRBJ2-3	CSVEGEDTDTQYF
TRBV24-1	TRBJ2-2	CATSDYRAPGELFF
TRBV7-2	TRBJ2-7	CASSLGQGEESYEQYF
TRBV3-1	TRBJ1-1	CASSQASDLFF
TRBV6-2/TRBV6-3	TRBJ1-1	CASRGDTGNTEAFF
TRBV6-2/TRBV6-3	TRBJ1-1	CASSYSRSEAFF
TRBV27	TRBJ2-2	CASSLDSGNGAGELFF
TRBV19	TRBJ1-2	CASTGNYGYTF
TRBV10-3	TRBJ2-5	CAISSREETQYF
TRBV4-2	TRBJ1-2	CASSPSDGYGYTF
TRBV6-1	TRBJ2-5	CASSKGLAGGTQGTQYF
TRBV29-1	TRBJ2-7	CSVVSDRSYEQYF
TRBV30	TRBJ1-1	CAWSRTGHTEAFF
TRBV13	TRBJ2-7	CASSGHAYEQYF
TRBV6-5	TRBJ2-2	CASSYTGPGELFF